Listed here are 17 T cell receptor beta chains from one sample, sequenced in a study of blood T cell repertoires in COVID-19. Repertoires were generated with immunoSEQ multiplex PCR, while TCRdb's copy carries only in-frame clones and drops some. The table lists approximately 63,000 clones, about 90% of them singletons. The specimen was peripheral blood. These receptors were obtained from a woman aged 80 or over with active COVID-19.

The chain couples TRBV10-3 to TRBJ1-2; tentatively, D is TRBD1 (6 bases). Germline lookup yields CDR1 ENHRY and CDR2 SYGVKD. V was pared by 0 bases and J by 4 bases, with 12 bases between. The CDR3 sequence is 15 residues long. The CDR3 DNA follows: TGTGCCATCAGTGAGTCGAGAGGCAGGGGCTATGGCTACACCTTC. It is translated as CAISESRGRGYGYTF.

The CDR3 sequence: CASSLWTTRNTGELFF. The CDR3 DNA is TGTGCCAGCAGCTTATGGACTACCCGAAACACCGGGGAGCTGTTTTTT. The J gene is TRBJ2-2, the V gene TRBV9; D might be TRBD2 (6 bases). CDR3 length equals 16 residues. CDR1 SGDLS and CDR2 YYNGEE come from the germline V gene. V was pared by 4 bases and J by 2 bases, with 15 bases between.

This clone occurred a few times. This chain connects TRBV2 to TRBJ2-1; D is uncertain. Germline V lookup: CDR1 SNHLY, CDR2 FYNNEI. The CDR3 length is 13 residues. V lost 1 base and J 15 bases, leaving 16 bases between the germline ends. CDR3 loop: CASSEGRLTWRFF. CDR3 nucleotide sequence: TGTGCCAGCAGTGAAGGGCGGTTGACCTGGAGGTTCTTC.

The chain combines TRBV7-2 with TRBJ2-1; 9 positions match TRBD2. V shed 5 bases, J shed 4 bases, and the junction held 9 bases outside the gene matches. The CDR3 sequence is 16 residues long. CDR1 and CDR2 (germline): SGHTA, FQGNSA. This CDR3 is CASSPPGLARYNEQFF. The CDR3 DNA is TGTGCCAGCAGCCCGCCGGGACTAGCTCGGTACAATGAGCAGTTCTTC.

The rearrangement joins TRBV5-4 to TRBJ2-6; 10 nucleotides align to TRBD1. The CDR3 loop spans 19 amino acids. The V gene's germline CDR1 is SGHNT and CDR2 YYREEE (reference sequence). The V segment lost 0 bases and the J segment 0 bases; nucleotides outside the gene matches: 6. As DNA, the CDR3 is TGTGCCAGCAGCTTGGGAGGGACAGGGGCCCTCTCTGGGGCCAACGTCCTGACTTTC. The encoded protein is CASSLGGTGALSGANVLTF.

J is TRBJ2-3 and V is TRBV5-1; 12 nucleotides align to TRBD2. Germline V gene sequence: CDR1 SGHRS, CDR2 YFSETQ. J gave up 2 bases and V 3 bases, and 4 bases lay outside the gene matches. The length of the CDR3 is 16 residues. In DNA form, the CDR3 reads TGCGCCAGCAGCTCTGGACTAGCGGGACCCACAGATACGCAGTATTTT. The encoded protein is CASSSGLAGPTDTQYF.

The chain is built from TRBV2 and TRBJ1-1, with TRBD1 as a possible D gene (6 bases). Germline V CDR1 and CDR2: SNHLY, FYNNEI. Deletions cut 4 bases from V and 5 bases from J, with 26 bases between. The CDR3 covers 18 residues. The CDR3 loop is CASSAYGRWGLVRTEAFF. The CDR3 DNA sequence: TGTGCCAGCAGTGCTTACGGACGGTGGGGGCTCGTTAGGACTGAAGCTTTCTTT.

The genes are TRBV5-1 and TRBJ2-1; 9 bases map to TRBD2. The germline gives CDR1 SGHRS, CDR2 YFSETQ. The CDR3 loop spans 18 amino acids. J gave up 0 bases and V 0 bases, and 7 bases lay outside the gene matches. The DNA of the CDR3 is TGCGCCAGCAGCTTGGGGGATTTAGCGGGGGACTCCTACAATGAGCAGTTCTTC. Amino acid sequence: CASSLGDLAGDSYNEQFF.

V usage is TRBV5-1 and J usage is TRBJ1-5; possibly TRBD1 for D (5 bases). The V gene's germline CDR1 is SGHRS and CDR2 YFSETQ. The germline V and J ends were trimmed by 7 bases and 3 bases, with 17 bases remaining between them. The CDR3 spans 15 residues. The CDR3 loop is CASESRGRDNQPQHF. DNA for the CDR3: TGCGCCAGCGAATCCCGTGGCAGGGACAATCAGCCCCAGCATTTT.

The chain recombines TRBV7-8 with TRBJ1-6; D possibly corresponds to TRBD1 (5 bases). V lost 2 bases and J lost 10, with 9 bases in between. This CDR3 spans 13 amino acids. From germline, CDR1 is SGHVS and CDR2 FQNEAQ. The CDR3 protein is CASSLWGGSPLHF. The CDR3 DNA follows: TGTGCCAGCAGCTTATGGGGGGGATCACCCCTCCACTTT.

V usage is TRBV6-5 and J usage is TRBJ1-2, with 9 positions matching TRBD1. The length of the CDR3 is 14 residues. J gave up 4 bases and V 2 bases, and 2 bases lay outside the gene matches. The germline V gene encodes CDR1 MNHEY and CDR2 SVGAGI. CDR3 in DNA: TGTGCCAGCAGTTACACAGGGGGCGGCTATGGCTACACCTTC. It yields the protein CASSYTGGGYGYTF.

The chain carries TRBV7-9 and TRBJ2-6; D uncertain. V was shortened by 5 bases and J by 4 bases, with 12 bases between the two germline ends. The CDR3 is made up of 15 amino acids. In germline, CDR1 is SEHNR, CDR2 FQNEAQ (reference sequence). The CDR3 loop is CASSPVAPGANVLTF. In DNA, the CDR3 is TGTGCCAGCAGCCCAGTCGCTCCCGGGGCCAACGTCCTGACTTTC.

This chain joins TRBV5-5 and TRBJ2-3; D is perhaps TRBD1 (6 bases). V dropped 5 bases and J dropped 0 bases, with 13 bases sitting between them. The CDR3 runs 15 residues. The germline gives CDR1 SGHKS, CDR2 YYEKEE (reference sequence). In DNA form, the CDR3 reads TGTGCCAGCAGATCGACAGGTCCTAGCACAGATACGCAGTATTTT. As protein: CASRSTGPSTDTQYF.

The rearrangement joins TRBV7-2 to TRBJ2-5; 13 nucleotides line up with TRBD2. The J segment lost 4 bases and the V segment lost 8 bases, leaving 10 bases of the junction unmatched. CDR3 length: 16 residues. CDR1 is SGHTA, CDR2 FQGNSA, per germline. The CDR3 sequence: CASGGYGLAGVETQYF. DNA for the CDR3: TGTGCCAGCGGGGGTTATGGACTAGCGGGGGTAGAGACCCAGTACTTC. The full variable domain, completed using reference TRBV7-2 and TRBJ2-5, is GAGVSQSPSNKVTEKGKDVELRCDPISGHTALYWYRQSLGQGLEFLIYFQGNSAPDKSGLPSDRFSAERTGGSVSTLTIQRTQQEDSAVYLCASGGYGLAGVETQYFGPGTRLLVL.

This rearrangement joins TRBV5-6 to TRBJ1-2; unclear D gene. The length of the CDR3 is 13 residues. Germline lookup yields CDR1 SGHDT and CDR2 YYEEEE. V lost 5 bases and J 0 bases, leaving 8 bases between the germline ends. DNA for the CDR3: TGTGCCAGCAGTCCCAGGTCTAACTATGGCTACACCTTC. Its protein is CASSPRSNYGYTF.

CDR3 protein: CASSLGDSPLYNEQFF. The CDR3 DNA reads as TGCGCCAGCAGCTTGGGGGACAGCCCACTCTACAATGAGCAGTTCTTC. V usage is TRBV5-1 and J usage is TRBJ2-1, with TRBD1 matching over 7 bases. The V gene end was trimmed by 0 bases and the J gene end by 3 bases; junction bases not matched to a gene: 6. The CDR3 is made up of 16 amino acids. CDR1 SGHRS and CDR2 YFSETQ come from the germline V gene.

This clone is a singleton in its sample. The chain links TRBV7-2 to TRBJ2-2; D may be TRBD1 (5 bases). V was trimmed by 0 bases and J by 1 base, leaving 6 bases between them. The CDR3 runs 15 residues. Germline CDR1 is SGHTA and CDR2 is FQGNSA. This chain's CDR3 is CASSLAQGNTGELFF. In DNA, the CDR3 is TGTGCCAGCAGCTTAGCCCAGGGGAACACCGGGGAGCTGTTTTTT.